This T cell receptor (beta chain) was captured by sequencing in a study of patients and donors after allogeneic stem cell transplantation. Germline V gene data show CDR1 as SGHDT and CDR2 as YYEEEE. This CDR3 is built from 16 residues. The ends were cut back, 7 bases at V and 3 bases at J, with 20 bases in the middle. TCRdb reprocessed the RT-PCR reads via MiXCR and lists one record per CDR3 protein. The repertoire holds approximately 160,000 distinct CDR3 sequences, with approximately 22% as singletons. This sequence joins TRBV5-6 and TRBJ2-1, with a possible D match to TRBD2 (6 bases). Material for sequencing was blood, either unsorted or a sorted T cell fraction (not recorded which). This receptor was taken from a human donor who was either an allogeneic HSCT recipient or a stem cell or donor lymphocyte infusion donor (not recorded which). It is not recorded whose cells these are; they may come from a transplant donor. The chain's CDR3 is CASYPPGGSDYNEQFF. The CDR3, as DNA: TGTGCCAGCTATCCCCCAGGAGGGTCGGACTACAATGAGCAGTTCTTC. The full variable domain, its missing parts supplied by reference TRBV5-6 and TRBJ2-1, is DAGVTQSPTHLIKTRGQQVTLRCSPKSGHDTVSWYQQALGQGPQFIFQYYEEEERQRGNFPDRFSGHQFPNYSSELNVNALLLGDSALYLCASYPPGGSDYNEQFFGPGTRLTVL.